The rows below give T cell receptor beta chains drawn from one sample of a study of CD8+CD57+ T cells in acquired aplastic anemia. TCRdb processed the reads anew with MiXCR; each CDR3 protein has one entry. The sample has 250,000 to 350,000 distinct CDR3 sequences; about 56% are singletons. The sample was sorted CD4+, CD8+, or CD8+CD57+ T cells (not recorded which) from PBMCs. These receptors originate from a human donor with severe aplastic anemia or a healthy control (not recorded which). CDR3s include the opening cysteine and the closing phenylalanine or tryptophan. A D gene is named only where the DNA matches it firmly. Not every row has a clone size; where given, it reads once, few, many or a size class.

CDR3 length,J gene,clone size,V gene,D gene,CDR3 protein,CDR3 DNA
11,TRBJ2-7,many,TRBV3-1,.,CASSQGPEQYF,TGTGCCAGCAGCCAAGGCCCAGAGCAGTACTTC
12,TRBJ2-3,many,TRBV6-1,.,CASRRVGDTQYF,TGTGCCAGCAGGAGGGTTGGGGATACGCAGTATTTT
17,TRBJ1-6,.,TRBV2,.,CASTSNRELSYNSPLHF,TGTGCCAGCACTTCTAACAGGGAACTCTCCTATAATTCACCCCTCCACTTT
15,TRBJ2-7,.,TRBV7-2,TRBD1,CASSSSTGTVYEQYF,TGTGCCAGCAGCTCATCGACCGGGACAGTTTACGAGCAGTACTTC
14,TRBJ2-5,.,TRBV9,TRBD2,CASSGEGGQETQYF,TGTGCCAGCAGTGGGGAGGGCGGCCAAGAGACCCAGTACTTC
17,TRBJ1-3,many,TRBV15,.,CATSRKRQSNSGNTIYF,TGTGCCACCAGCAGGAAACGACAGTCAAACTCTGGAAACACCATATATTTT
15,TRBJ2-1,once,TRBV20-1,.,CSATPTSRGYNEQFF,TGCAGTGCTACGCCAACTAGTAGGGGGTACAATGAGCAGTTCTTC
15,TRBJ2-1,.,TRBV2,.,CASSDSVRALNEQFF,TGTGCCAGCAGTGACTCGGTCCGGGCGCTAAATGAGCAGTTCTTC
15,TRBJ1-1,once,TRBV10-3,TRBD1,CAISARQGPNTEAFF,TGTGCCATCAGTGCCCGACAGGGACCGAACACTGAAGCTTTCTTT
11,TRBJ1-1,.,TRBV19,.,CASTIHTEAFF,TGTGCCAGTACCATTCACACTGAAGCTTTCTTT
16,TRBJ2-3,.,TRBV20-1,TRBD2,CSARDFVAGGYNEQYF,TGCAGTGCTAGAGACTTTGTAGCGGGGGGTTACAATGAGCAGTATTTT